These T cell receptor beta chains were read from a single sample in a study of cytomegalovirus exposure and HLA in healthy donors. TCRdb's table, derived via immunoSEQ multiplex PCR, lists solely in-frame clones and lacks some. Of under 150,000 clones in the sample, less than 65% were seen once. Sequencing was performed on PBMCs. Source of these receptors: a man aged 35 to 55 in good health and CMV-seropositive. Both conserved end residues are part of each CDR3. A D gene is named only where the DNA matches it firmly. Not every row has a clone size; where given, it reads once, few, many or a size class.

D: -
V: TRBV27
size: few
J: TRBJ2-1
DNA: TGTGCCAGCAGTTTACAAAGGGGTTACCTCACCACCCAAAATGAGCAGTTCTTC
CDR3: CASSLQRGYLTTQNEQFF

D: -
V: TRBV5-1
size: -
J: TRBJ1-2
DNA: TGCGCCAGCAGCTTGGAGGGGGACTATGGCTACACCTTC
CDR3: CASSLEGDYGYTF

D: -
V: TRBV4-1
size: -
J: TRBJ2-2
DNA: TGCGCCAGCAGCCAAGAACCAGGCGGGGAGCTGTTTTTT
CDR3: CASSQEPGGELFF

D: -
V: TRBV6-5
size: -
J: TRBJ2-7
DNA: TGTGCCAGCAGAAACCAGCCCCAGGGAGGCGAGCAGTACTTC
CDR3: CASRNQPQGGEQYF

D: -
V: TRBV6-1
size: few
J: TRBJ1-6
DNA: TGTGCCAGCAAGGAGGGTTCACCCCTCCACTTT
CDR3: CASKEGSPLHF

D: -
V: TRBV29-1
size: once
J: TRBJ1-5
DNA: TGCAGCGTCGGCCCCTCAGGGCCCCAGCATTTT
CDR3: CSVGPSGPQHF

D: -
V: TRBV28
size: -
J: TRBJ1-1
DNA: TGTGCCAGCGGTCCCGGGAACACTGAAGCTTTCTTT
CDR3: CASGPGNTEAFF

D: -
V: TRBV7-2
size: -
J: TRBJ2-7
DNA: TGTGCCAGCAGCTTAGGCGGCAGGGGCCCATACGAGCAGTACTTC
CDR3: CASSLGGRGPYEQYF

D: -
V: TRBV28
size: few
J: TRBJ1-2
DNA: TGTGCCAGCAGTTTACTACGGGGAGAGAGGGGCTACACCTTC
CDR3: CASSLLRGERGYTF

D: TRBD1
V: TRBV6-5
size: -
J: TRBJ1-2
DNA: TGTGCCAGCAGTGTACAGGGGGCCCGCGGCTACACCTTC
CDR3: CASSVQGARGYTF

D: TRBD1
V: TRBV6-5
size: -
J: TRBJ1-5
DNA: TGTGCCAGCAGCCCCGACAGGGACGGTCAGCCCCAGCATTTT
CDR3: CASSPDRDGQPQHF

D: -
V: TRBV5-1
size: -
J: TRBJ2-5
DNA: TGCGCCAGCAGCTTGCCCGGGAGTGCGACCCAGTACTTC
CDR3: CASSLPGSATQYF

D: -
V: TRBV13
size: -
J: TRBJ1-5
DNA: TGTGCCAGCAGCTTAGGCGGGGTTTTGAGCAATCAGCCCCAGCATTTT
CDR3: CASSLGGVLSNQPQHF

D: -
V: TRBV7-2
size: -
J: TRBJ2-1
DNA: TGTGCCAGCAGCTTAATGACCGGGATCTCCCACAATGAGCAGTTCTTC
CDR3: CASSLMTGISHNEQFF

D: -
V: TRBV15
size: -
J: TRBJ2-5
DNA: TGTGCCACCAGCAGACAAACTCCTGTACTCCAAGAGACCCAGTACTTC
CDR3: CATSRQTPVLQETQYF

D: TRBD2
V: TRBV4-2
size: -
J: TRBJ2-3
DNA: TGTGCCAGCAGCCAAGCGGCGACTAGCTTTACAGATACGCAGTATTTT
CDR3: CASSQAATSFTDTQYF

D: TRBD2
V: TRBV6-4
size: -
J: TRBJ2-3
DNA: TGTGCCAGCAGTGATGGACTAGCGGGGGCAGATACGCAGTATTTT
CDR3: CASSDGLAGADTQYF

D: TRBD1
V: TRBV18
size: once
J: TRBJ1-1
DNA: TGTGCCAGCTCACCCTCGGGGGACAGGGGGAACACTGAAGCTTTCTTT
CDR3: CASSPSGDRGNTEAFF

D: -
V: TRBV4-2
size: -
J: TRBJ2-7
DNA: TGTGCCAGCAGCCAAGGCAGGCAGCAGTACTTC
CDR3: CASSQGRQQYF

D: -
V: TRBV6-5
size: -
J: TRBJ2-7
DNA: TGTGCCAGCAGTTACTCGAGCTCCAGGGGTTTTTACGAGCAGTACTTC
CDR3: CASSYSSSRGFYEQYF

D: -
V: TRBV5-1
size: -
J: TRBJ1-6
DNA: TGCGCCAGCAGCTTGGCCTTAGAAACTAATTCACCCCTCCACTTT
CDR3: CASSLALETNSPLHF

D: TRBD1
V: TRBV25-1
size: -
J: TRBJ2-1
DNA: TGTGCCAGCAATCCCACAACTGGGACAGGGGGCAATGAGCAGTTCTTC
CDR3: CASNPTTGTGGNEQFF

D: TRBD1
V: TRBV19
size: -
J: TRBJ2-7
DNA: TGTGCCAGTAGTGGGGGGACAGGGCCCTACGAGCAGTACTTC
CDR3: CASSGGTGPYEQYF

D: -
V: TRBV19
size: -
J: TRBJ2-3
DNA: TGTGCCAGTAGTCCTAGTACAGATACGCAGTATTTT
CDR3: CASSPSTDTQYF

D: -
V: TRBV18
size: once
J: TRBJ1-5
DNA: TGTGCCAGCTCCCCCAATTCACCAAACAGTAATCAGCCCCAGCATTTT
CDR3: CASSPNSPNSNQPQHF

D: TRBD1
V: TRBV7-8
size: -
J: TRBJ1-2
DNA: TGTGCCAGCAGCTATTTGAGGACAGGGGTGCTTGGCTACACCTTC
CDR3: CASSYLRTGVLGYTF

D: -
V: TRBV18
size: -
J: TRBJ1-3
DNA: TGTGCCAGCTCACCAGCTCAGGAGGCGAGCTCTGGAAACACCATATATTTT
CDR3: CASSPAQEASSGNTIYF